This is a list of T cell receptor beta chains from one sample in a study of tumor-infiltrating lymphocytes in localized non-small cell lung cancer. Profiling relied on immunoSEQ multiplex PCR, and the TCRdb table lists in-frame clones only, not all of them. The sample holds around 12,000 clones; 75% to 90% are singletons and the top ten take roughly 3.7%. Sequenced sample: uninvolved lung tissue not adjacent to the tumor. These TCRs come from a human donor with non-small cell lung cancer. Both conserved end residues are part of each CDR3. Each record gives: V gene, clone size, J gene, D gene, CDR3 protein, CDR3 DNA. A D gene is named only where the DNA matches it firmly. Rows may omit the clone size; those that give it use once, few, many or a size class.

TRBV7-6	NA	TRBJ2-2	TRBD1	CASSLTGGSGELFF	TGTGCCAGCAGCTTAACAGGGGGTTCCGGGGAGCTGTTTTTT
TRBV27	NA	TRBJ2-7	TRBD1	CASSLSGYGTVTYEQYF	TGTGCCAGCAGTTTATCCGGCTACGGGACAGTAACCTACGAGCAGTACTTC
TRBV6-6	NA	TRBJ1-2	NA	CASSYWEKNLQLF	TGTGCCAGCAGTTATTGGGAAAAAAACCTTCAACTCTTC
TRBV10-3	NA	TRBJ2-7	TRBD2	CAISDGTSGSYEQYF	TGTGCCATCAGTGATGGGACTAGCGGGAGCTACGAGCAGTACTTC
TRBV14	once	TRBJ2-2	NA	CASSLRTGGTTGELFF	TGTGCCAGCAGCCTTCGGACAGGCGGGACCACCGGGGAGCTGTTTTTT
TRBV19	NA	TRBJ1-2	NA	CASLQGNYGYTF	TGTGCCAGCCTTCAAGGGAACTATGGCTACACCTTC
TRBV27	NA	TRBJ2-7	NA	CASSERTSSYEQYF	TGTGCCAGCAGCGAGAGAACGAGCTCCTACGAGCAGTACTTC
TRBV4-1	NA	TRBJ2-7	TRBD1	CASSQDQDRSVYEQYF	TGCGCCAGCAGCCAAGATCAGGACAGGAGCGTCTACGAGCAGTACTTC
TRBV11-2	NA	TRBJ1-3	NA	CASATYGGSGNTIYF	TGTGCCAGCGCAACCTATGGGGGATCTGGAAACACCATATATTTT
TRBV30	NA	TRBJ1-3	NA	CAWMGAPSSGNTIYF	TGTGCCTGGATGGGGGCTCCGAGCTCTGGAAACACCATATATTTT
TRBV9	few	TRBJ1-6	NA	CASSVVPNSPLHF	TGTGCCAGCAGCGTAGTGCCCAATTCACCCCTCCACTTT
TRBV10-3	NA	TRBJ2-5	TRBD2	CAISEGGLADQETQYF	TGTGCCATCAGTGAAGGGGGACTAGCGGACCAAGAGACCCAGTACTTC
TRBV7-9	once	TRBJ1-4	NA	CASSSATSKGEKLFF	TGTGCCAGCAGCTCCGCTACCTCTAAGGGAGAAAAACTGTTTTTT
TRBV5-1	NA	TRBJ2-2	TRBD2	CASSLALADTGELFF	TGCGCCAGCAGCTTGGCCCTAGCGGACACCGGGGAGCTGTTTTTT
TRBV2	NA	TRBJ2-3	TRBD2	CASRGTSGRGDTQYF	TGTGCCAGCAGGGGGACTAGCGGACGAGGGGATACGCAGTATTTT
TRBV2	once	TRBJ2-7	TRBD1	CASSEGWGQIYEQYF	TGTGCCAGCAGTGAAGGGTGGGGACAGATCTACGAGCAGTACTTC
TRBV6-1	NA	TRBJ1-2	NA	CASRTVGQDGYTF	TGTGCCAGCAGGACAGTGGGACAAGATGGCTACACCTTC
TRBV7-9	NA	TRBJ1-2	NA	CASSLGRASVYGYTF	TGTGCCAGCAGCTTAGGGAGGGCGTCGGTCTATGGCTACACCTTC
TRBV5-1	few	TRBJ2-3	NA	CASSHPKGLSTDTQYF	TGCGCCAGCAGCCACCCTAAGGGCCTTAGCACAGATACGCAGTATTTT
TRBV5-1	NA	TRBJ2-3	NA	CASSLAQGRGDTQYF	TGCGCCAGCAGCTTGGCACAGGGGAGGGGAGATACGCAGTATTTT
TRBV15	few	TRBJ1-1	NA	CATTFGSEAFF	TGTGCCACAACTTTCGGCTCTGAAGCTTTCTTT
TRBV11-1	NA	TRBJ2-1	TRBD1	CASSPDRGFGNEQFF	TGTGCCAGCAGCCCGGACAGGGGGTTTGGCAATGAGCAGTTCTTC
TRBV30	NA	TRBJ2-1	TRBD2	CAWNGGGTGNEQFF	TGTGCCTGGAATGGGGGGGGAACTGGGAATGAGCAGTTCTTC
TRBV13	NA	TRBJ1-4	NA	CASTRGRSNANEKLFF	TGTGCCAGCACCCGGGGGCGCTCGAATGCTAATGAAAAACTGTTTTTT
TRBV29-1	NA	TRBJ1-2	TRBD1	CSVPQGANGYTF	TGCAGCGTCCCACAGGGGGCAAATGGCTACACCTTC
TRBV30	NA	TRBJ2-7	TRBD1	CAWGTGGGEQYF	TGTGCCTGGGGGACAGGGGGCGGCGAGCAGTACTTC
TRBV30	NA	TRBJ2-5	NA	CAWSVGVGAGEETQYF	TGTGCCTGGAGTGTAGGGGTGGGGGCGGGGGAAGAGACCCAGTACTTC
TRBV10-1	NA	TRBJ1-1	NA	CASSTGAWDTEAFF	TGCGCCAGCAGCACAGGAGCCTGGGACACTGAAGCTTTCTTT
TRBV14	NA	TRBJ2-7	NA	CASSQDAGATVYEQYF	TGTGCCAGCAGCCAAGACGCGGGGGCCACTGTCTACGAGCAGTACTTC